This entry features one TCR beta chain sequence. The antigen is unknown. The CDR3 consists of 13 residues. The V end was cut by 1 base, the J end by 6 bases, with 4 bases between. Germline lookup yields CDR1 SGHTA and CDR2 FQGNSA. Clones were sequenced by immunoSEQ multiplex PCR, and TCRdb holds only the in-frame ones, with some missing. The sample carries tens of thousands of clones, about four fifths recorded once. The sample is drawn from a study of T cells in narcolepsy. Study in general: Healthy controls were enrolled alongside patients with narcolepsy type 1 or type 2. Regarding the study as a whole: Autoreactive clone sequences were missing from some blood memory CD4+ repertoires. Healthy controls reportedly lacked the autoreactive clonotypes serially found in patients' blood. Same-patient CSF and blood CD4+ T cell clonotypes included HCRT-specific and TRIB2-specific autoreactive ones.

V is TRBV7-2 and J is TRBJ1-6, with D hard to call. This TCR was sampled from a human donor with narcolepsy. Sequenced: CD45RA- memory CD4+ T cells from PBMCs. CDR3 sequence: CASSLVSNSPLHF. CDR3 bases: TGTGCCAGCAGCTTAGTTAGTAATTCACCCCTCCACTTT.